The 14 T cell receptor beta chains presented below share a single source sample, sequenced in a study of blood T cell repertoires in COVID-19. Method: immunoSEQ multiplex PCR; TCRdb's copy keeps in-frame clones and lacks some. Of around 86,000 clones in the sample, 75% to 90% were seen once. Sequenced sample: peripheral blood. The origin of the receptors is an elderly man with acute or convalescent COVID-19.

The chain links TRBV2 to TRBJ2-1; 8 nucleotides match TRBD1. With V trimmed by 6 bases and J by 5 bases, 3 bases remained unmatched. The CDR3 has 13 residues. Germline assignment: CDR1 SNHLY and CDR2 FYNNEI. The DNA for the CDR3 is TGTGCCAGCAGGGGACAGGTCAACAATGAGCAGTTCTTC. Its translation: CASRGQVNNEQFF.

The V and J genes are TRBV24-1 and TRBJ2-5, with TRBD1 identical over 10 bases. The CDR3 totals 15 residues. V dropped 4 bases and J dropped 5; count of bases not matched to a gene: 6. Germline V CDR1 and CDR2: KGHDR, SFDVKD. This chain's CDR3 is CATSDLTGGGETQYF. CDR3 coding DNA: TGTGCCACCAGTGACCTGACAGGGGGCGGTGAGACCCAGTACTTC.

CDR3 DNA sequence: TGTGCCAGCACCTCAGACAGGGGTCTTGGAAACACCATATATTTT. Residues: CASTSDRGLGNTIYF. The rearrangement joins TRBV28 to TRBJ1-3; TRBD1 aligns across 8 bases. Germline lookup yields CDR1 MDHEN and CDR2 SYDVKM. This CDR3 region has 15 residues. Losses at the gene ends were 7 bases for V and 3 bases for J; bases not matched to a gene: 8. The variable domain in full, with the rest retrieved from reference TRBV28 and TRBJ1-3, is DVKVTQSSRYLVKRTGEKVFLECVQDMDHENMFWYRQDPGLGLRLIYFSYDVKMKEKGDIPEGYSVSREKKERFSLILESASTNQTSMYLCASTSDRGLGNTIYFGEGSWLTVV.

This clone came up a few times. The chain combines TRBV7-8 with TRBJ1-2; D ambiguous. There are 15 residues in the CDR3. Trimming pared 5 bases from V and 3 bases from J, leaving 16 bases between. In germline, CDR1 is SGHVS, CDR2 FQNEAQ. The CDR3 reads CASSIGLPGDYGYTF. The CDR3 bases are TGTGCCAGCAGCATCGGCCTTCCCGGGGACTATGGCTACACCTTC.

The chain joins TRBV5-4 to TRBJ2-2, with D maybe TRBD1 (6 bases). V shed 4 bases and J shed 1 base, with 11 bases lying between them. From germline, CDR1 is SGHNT and CDR2 YYREEE (reference sequence). The CDR3 totals 15 residues. The CDR3 spells CASSPRTENTGELFF. The CDR3 DNA is TGTGCCAGCAGCCCCAGGACAGAGAACACCGGGGAGCTGTTTTTT.

This chain joins TRBV3-1 (or the pseudogene TRBV3-2) and TRBJ2-1, with D possibly TRBD1 on 6 matching bases. Trimming left V 1 base short and J 3 bases short, with 16 bases between. CDR1 LGHDT and CDR2 YNNKEL come from the germline V gene (reference sequence). The CDR3 loop spans 17 amino acids. The CDR3, as DNA: TGTGCCAGCAGCCAAGTCGTAACAGGGTACGACTACAATGAGCAGTTCTTC. It translates to CASSQVVTGYDYNEQFF.

The chain has TRBV7-3 and TRBJ2-2; 9 bases are shared with TRBD1. Trimming removed 6 bases from V and 4 bases from J; junction bases left unmatched: 9. Germline V lookup: CDR1 SGHTA, CDR2 FQGTGA. CDR3 length: 16 residues. The CDR3, as DNA: TGTGCCAGCAGTCGACCGGGACAGGGAAGCACCGGGGAGCTGTTTTTT. Translation gives CASSRPGQGSTGELFF.

This chain joins TRBV5-8 and TRBJ1-3; the match to TRBD1 covers 8 bases. The CDR3 extends over 15 amino acids. Germline assignment: CDR1 SGHTS and CDR2 YDEGEE. With V trimmed by 4 bases and J by 1 base, 4 bases remained unmatched. The CDR3 spells CASSTGQGSGNTIYF. CDR3 coding DNA: TGTGCCAGCAGCACCGGACAGGGATCTGGAAACACCATATATTTT. The full variable domain, its missing parts supplied by reference TRBV5-8 and TRBJ1-3, is EAGVTQSPTHLIKTRGQQATLRCSPISGHTSVYWYQQALGLGLQFLLWYDEGEERNRGNFPPRFSGRQFPNYSSELNVNALELEDSALYLCASSTGQGSGNTIYFGEGSWLTVV.

The CDR3 loop is CATSRGQGAPSNQPQHF. DNA of the CDR3: TGTGCCACCAGCAGAGGACAGGGGGCGCCGAGCAATCAGCCCCAGCATTTT. The genes are TRBV15 and TRBJ1-5, with 10 bases lining up with TRBD1. CDR1 LNHNV and CDR2 YYDKDF come from the germline V gene (reference sequence). Losses at the gene ends were 1 base for V and 1 base for J; bases not matched to a gene: 4. The CDR3 totals 17 residues.

The chain carries TRBV14 and TRBJ1-1; 7 positions agree with TRBD1. V lost 0 bases to trimming and J lost 1 base; unmatched junction nucleotides: 5. Germline lookup yields CDR1 SGHDN and CDR2 FVKESK. The CDR3 is made up of 16 amino acids. CDR3 nucleotides: TGTGCCAGCAGCCAAGAAGACAGGGTGGAGAACACTGAAGCTTTCTTT. Translation gives CASSQEDRVENTEAFF.

The rearrangement joins TRBV5-7 to TRBJ2-7; weak D call: TRBD1 (5 bases). TRBV5-7 is treated as an ORF (open reading frame) with a function not yet certain. Deletions cut 0 bases from V and 2 bases from J, with 24 bases between. This CDR3 comprises 19 residues. CDR3 protein: CASSLEVRGALGLAYEQYF. CDR3 nucleotides: TGTGCCAGCAGCTTGGAAGTCCGTGGGGCGCTCGGTTTGGCCTACGAGCAGTACTTC.

The chain couples TRBV15 to TRBJ1-1; 8 nucleotides line up with TRBD1. The trim removed 0 bases at V and 5 bases at J, leaving 8 bases unmatched. The CDR3 length is 16 residues. Per germline, CDR1 LNHNV and CDR2 YYDKDF (reference sequence). CDR3 region: CATSRDPGGVRTEAFF. In nucleotides, the CDR3 is TGTGCCACCAGCAGAGACCCAGGGGGCGTTCGGACTGAAGCTTTCTTT. Combining the CDR3 with reference TRBV15 and TRBJ1-1 gives the whole variable domain DAMVIQNPRYQVTQFGKPVTLSCSQTLNHNVMYWYQQKSSQAPKLLFHYYDKDFNNEADTPDNFQSRRPNTSFCFLDIRSPGLGDTAMYLCATSRDPGGVRTEAFFGQGTRLTVV.

The rearrangement links TRBV28 to TRBJ2-7; 7 nucleotides line up with TRBD2. After removal of 4 bases from V and 4 bases from J, the junction contained 13 bases not matched to a gene. CDR3 length: 16 amino acids. The V gene's germline CDR1 is MDHEN and CDR2 SYDVKM. CDR3 DNA sequence: TGTGCCAGCAGTTCGACTTGGGGAGGGATTTCGTACGAGCAGTACTTC. Translation gives CASSSTWGGISYEQYF.

To note about this clone: Germline and junction disagree at one end, which may indicate a read error. This CDR3 is also generated by other DNA sequences in the sample. The rearrangement links TRBV28 to TRBJ1-2, with 7 bases identical to TRBD1. CDR1 and CDR2 from the germline V gene are MDHEN and SYDVKM. The CDR3 consists of 13 residues. Here the CDR3 DNA reads TGCGCCAGCAGTACAGGGGTAGACTATGGCTACACCTTC. Translation gives CASSTGVDYGYTF.